This T cell receptor beta chain comes out of a study of early T cells in non-severe SARS-CoV-2 infection (dated by TCRdb to about 2021). Background for the entire study: Because TCR sequencing relied on bulk RNA taken from unsorted whole blood, pairing of alpha and beta chains was not possible. The research as a whole found: VDJdb matching was skewed toward anti-spike CD8 responses, so virus-specific expansions were likely underestimated and private and CD4 specificities were missed.

The library was obtained by 5' RACE. The sequencer was a NextSeq 500. In the TCR library protocol, unique molecular identifiers were attached to individual cDNA molecules to correct for PCR bias and sequencing error. Both TCR alpha and beta chains were sequenced, and tight co-correlation was observed between alpha and beta sequence abundances in each sample. In the paper's pipeline: Decombinator V4 was used to perform V gene, J gene and CDR3 annotation of TCR sequences. TCRs were defined as expanded if a significant change between any two time points was detected under a Poisson model with p below 0.0001. TCR abundances were normalised to the total number of TCRs sequenced per sample and expressed as counts per million. TRAV1-2 paired with TRAJ12, TRAJ20 or TRAJ33 defined MAIT TCRs, while TRAV10 paired with TRAJ18 defined iNKT TCRs. A search of VDJdb, accessed on 1 November 2021, was run for TCRs annotated to CMV, EBV and SARS-CoV-2, with TCRs annotated for multiple antigens excluded. TCRdb passed the public sequencing reads through fastp at Q25 and MiXCR, retaining productive beta sequences. Here each entry gathers all rows of one CDR3 protein and keeps the most common genes and DNA. None of the V and J calls come from the authors' own analysis; TCRdb made them. The sample table shows approximately 21,000 distinct CDR3 sequences, and 5.3% are seen once. The top ten clonotypes cover approximately 12% of the sample.

The study was a case-control design nested within a healthcare worker cohort in London, UK, with weekly nasopharyngeal swab PCR tests and blood sampling. Healthcare workers were enrolled in the week of the UK lockdown, from 23 to 31 March 2020, and were followed every week for up to roughly 16 weeks. This clonotype has ten or more counts. Its antigen is unknown. Per-nucleotide qualities are absent, and no much larger clonotype sits a single base away. CDR1 and CDR2 are drawn from the germline V gene (reference sequence): LNHDA, SQIVND. V and J are trimmed by 1 base and 3 bases, and the gene matches miss 1 base of the junction. The CDR3 runs 15 residues from the cysteine to the phenylalanine. Only the CDR3 portion is preserved as DNA: 45 bases, with reading frame beginning at the first base.

The sample taken for sequencing was whole blood. The TCR was taken from an adult who was a healthcare worker with PCR-confirmed SARS-CoV-2 infection or an uninfected control (not recorded which). Rearrangement joined TRBV19 to TRBJ2-1; 9 nucleotides in the junction match TRBD2. The nucleotide sequence reads as follows: TGTGCCAGTAGTATAGCTAGCGGGGACTACAATGAGCAGTTCTTC. Translated, it gives CASSIASGDYNEQFF.